Sequencing of this T cell receptor beta chain was carried out in a study of identical twins. Notes on the study in general: One should note that invariant MAIT and iNKT cells could partly confound zero-insertion analyses.

This clonotype turned up a few times. As yet, its antigen is unknown. TCRdb reprocessed the 5' RACE reads with MiXCR, giving one entry per CDR3 protein. The table includes a few hundred thousand distinct CDR3 sequences, 24% detected once. Healthy Caucasians provided all donations. Another study also made use of these data, one on T cells expressing NK-cell markers. Per that paper: Several experiments confined sorting to alpha-beta TCR T cells with an anti-gamma-delta TCR antibody. The contribution of dominant NKG2C+ clonotypes to CD8+ T cells in about six donors was roughly 1.0-7.5%.

This clonotype was obtained from a woman under 30 in good health. Sequencing used CD4+ T cells sorted from blood.

The CDR3 is CASSPTPASTDTQYF. Written as DNA, the CDR3 is TGTGCCAGCAGCCCGACACCCGCTAGCACAGATACGCAGTATTTT. The rearrangement links TRBV9 to TRBJ2-3; no reliable D call. From germline, CDR1 is SGDLS and CDR2 YYNGEE. The CDR3 runs to 15 residues. Trimming cost V 4 bases and J 0 bases, with 12 bases left between them.